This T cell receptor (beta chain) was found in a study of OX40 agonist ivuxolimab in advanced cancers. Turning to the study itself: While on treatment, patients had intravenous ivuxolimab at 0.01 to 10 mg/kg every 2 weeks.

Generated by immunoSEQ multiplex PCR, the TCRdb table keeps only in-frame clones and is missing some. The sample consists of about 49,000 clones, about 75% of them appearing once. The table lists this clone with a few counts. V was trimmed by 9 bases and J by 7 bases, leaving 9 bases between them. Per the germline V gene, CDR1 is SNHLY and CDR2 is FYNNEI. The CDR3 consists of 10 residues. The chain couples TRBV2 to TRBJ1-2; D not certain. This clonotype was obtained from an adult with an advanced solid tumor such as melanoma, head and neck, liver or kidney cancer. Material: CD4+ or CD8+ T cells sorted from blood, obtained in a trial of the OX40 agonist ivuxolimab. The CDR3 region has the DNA TGTGCCAGTTCAGGCAGTGGCTACACCTTC. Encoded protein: CASSGSGYTF.